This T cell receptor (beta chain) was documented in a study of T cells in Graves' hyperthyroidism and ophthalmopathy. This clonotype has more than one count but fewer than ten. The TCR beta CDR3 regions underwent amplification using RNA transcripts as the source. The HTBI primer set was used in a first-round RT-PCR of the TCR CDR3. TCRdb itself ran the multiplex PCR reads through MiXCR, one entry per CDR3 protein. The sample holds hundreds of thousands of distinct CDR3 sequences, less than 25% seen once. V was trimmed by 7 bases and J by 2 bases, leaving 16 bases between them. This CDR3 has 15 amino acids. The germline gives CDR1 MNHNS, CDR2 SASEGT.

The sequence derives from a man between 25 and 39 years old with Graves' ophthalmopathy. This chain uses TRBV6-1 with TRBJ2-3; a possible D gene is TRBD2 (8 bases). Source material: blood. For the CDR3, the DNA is TGTGCCAGCACCCCCGGGAGGGGGCCCACAGATACGCAGTATTTT. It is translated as CASTPGRGPTDTQYF.